These 23 T cell receptor beta chains share one sample of origin, sequenced in a study of circulating CD8 cells and anti-PD-1 response in melanoma. TCR libraries were prepared from approximately 15 ng of total RNA with the QIAseq Immune Repertoire TCR panel. TCRdb re-derived calls from the reads in MiXCR, one entry per CDR3 protein. Of 650 to 700 distinct CDR3 sequences detected, 6.5% to 9% appear once; the ten largest clones hold around 13%. Four subsets defined by PD-1 and/or TIGIT were sorted from live CD3+CD8+TCRalphabeta+ cells. Sequences were derived from CD8+ T cells from PBMCs, sampled at baseline or after one month of anti-PD-1 therapy (not recorded which). These receptors were collected from a human donor with melanoma.

By share of the sample, this clonotype is large. This chain joins TRBV25-1 and TRBJ2-7; D perhaps matches TRBD2 (5 bases). V shed 5 bases and J shed 5 bases, with 16 bases lying between them. Looked up from germline, CDR1 is MGHDK and CDR2 is SYGVNS. The CDR3 contains 14 residues. The CDR3 is CASSSRRGNNEQYF. In DNA form, the CDR3 reads TGTGCCAGCAGTTCAAGGAGAGGGAACAACGAGCAGTACTTC.

This clonotype is medium-sized by share. CDR3 protein: CASSVVLEQFF. The CDR3 bases are TGTGCCAGTAGTGTCGTTCTGGAGCAGTTCTTC. V and J are TRBV19 and TRBJ2-1; D gene ambiguous. Germline CDR1 is LNHDA and CDR2 is SQIVND (reference sequence). Deletions cut 5 bases from V and 10 bases from J, with 9 bases between. The CDR3 covers 11 residues. Together with reference TRBV19 and TRBJ2-1, the CDR3 gives the full variable domain: DGGITQSPKYLFRKEGQNVTLSCEQNLNHDAMYWYRQDPGQGLRLIYYSQIVNDFQKGDIAEGYSVSREKKESFPLTVTSAQKNPTAFYLCASSVVLEQFFGPGTRLTVL.

The chain carries TRBV2 and TRBJ2-1; D is uncertain. Per the germline V gene, CDR1 is SNHLY and CDR2 is FYNNEI. This CDR3 comprises 12 residues. The V end lost 6 bases, the J end lost 10 bases, and 13 bases lay between the germline ends. The CDR3 DNA sequence: TGTGCCAGCAGCGCCTCTAGGTGGGAGCAGTTCTTC. Translated, it gives CASSASRWEQFF.

This clonotype is deemed large (0.1 to 1%). The V gene is TRBV2, the J gene TRBJ2-3; D remains ambiguous. The V end lost 10 bases, the J end lost 1 base, and 6 bases lay between the germline ends. The CDR3 consists of 11 residues. Per the germline V gene, CDR1 is SNHLY and CDR2 is FYNNEI. The CDR3 nucleotides are TGTGCCACCCCAGGCACAGATACGCAGTATTTT. Its translation: CATPGTDTQYF.

This clonotype was seen a handful of times. The chain joins TRBV12-2 to TRBJ2-4; the DNA was not compared with TRBD1, the D call given in the table. TRBV12-2 is a pseudogene. CDR3 length: 15 residues. This CDR3 reads CASRLSGEVKNIQYF. The CDR3, as DNA: TGTGCAAGTCGCTTATCCGGGGAAGTCAAAAACATTCAGTACTTC.

By sample share, this clonotype is medium-sized (0.01 to 0.1%). The chain couples TRBV9 to TRBJ1-2, with 7 bases fitting TRBD1. V was pared by 6 bases and J by 3 bases, with 11 bases of the junction left unmatched. The V gene's germline CDR1 is SGDLS and CDR2 YYNGEE. This CDR3 spans 15 amino acids. CDR3 amino acids: CASTPEQGSDYGYTF. DNA of the CDR3: TGTGCCAGCACCCCCGAACAGGGGAGTGACTATGGCTACACCTTC.

In its sample, this clonotype was seen a few times. This chain uses TRBV29-1 with TRBJ2-3, with unresolved D. The CDR3 spans 12 residues. The V and J ends lost 6 bases and 2 bases respectively, with 9 bases between them. From germline, CDR1 is SQVTM and CDR2 ANQGSEA. This CDR3 reads CSVTFYTDTQYF. In DNA, the CDR3 is TGCAGCGTAACATTTTACACAGATACGCAGTATTTT.

This clonotype is medium-sized in the sample. V and J are TRBV6-9 and TRBJ2-3, with D maybe TRBD1 (6 bases). The CDR3 has 15 amino acids. Between the trimmed V and J ends, which lost 5 bases and 0 bases, there was a span of 12 bases. Germline values: CDR1 MNHGY, CDR2 SVAAGI. This CDR3 reads CASSTDRKSTDTQYF. For the CDR3, the DNA is TGTGCCAGCAGTACCGACAGGAAAAGCACAGATACGCAGTATTTT.

This clonotype was seen a few times. One base away lies a much larger clone, so this may be a sequencing read error. The chain links TRBV19 to TRBJ2-2, with 7 positions matching TRBD1. Trimming took 9 bases from V and 4 from J; bases not matched to a gene: 11. In germline, CDR1 is LNHDA, CDR2 SQIVND (reference sequence). CDR3 length: 15 residues. DNA of the CDR3: TGTGCCAGCCACCGGACAGGTGGGGGCACCGGGGAGCTGTTTTTT. Protein product: CASHRTGGGTGELFF. Supplemented by reference TRBV19 and TRBJ2-2, the full variable domain reads DGGITQSPKYLFRKEGQNVTLSCEQNLNHDAMYWYRQDPGQGLRLIYYSQIVNDFQKGDIAEGYSVSREKKESFPLTVTSAQKNPTAFYLCASHRTGGGTGELFFGEGSRLTVL.

This clonotype is classed as medium-sized. The gene calls are TRBV12-3 or TRBV12-4 and TRBJ2-7, with D uncertain. The CDR3 has 13 residues. Between the trimmed V and J ends, which lost 7 bases and 1 base, there was a span of 11 bases. DNA of the CDR3: TGTGCCAGCAACGTGGACGGGTCCTACGAGCAGTACTTC. Translation: CASNVDGSYEQYF.

This clonotype is labeled as large. J is TRBJ2-2 and V is TRBV6-2 or TRBV6-3, with TRBD1 as a possible D gene (5 bases). V was pared by 7 bases and J by 1 base, with 16 bases between. Germline CDR1 MNHEY, CDR2 SVGEGT. The CDR3 loop spans 16 amino acids. The CDR3 spells CASTPETVKNTGELFF. The CDR3 DNA reads TGTGCCAGCACACCCGAGACAGTGAAGAACACCGGGGAGCTGTTTTTT.

By sample fraction, this clonotype is medium-sized (0.01 to 0.1%). The chain links TRBV27 to TRBJ2-1, with 7 bases that match TRBD1. Trimming took 3 bases from V and 4 from J; bases not matched to a gene: 6. Per germline, CDR1 MNHEY and CDR2 SMNVEV (reference sequence). There are 15 residues in the CDR3. CDR3 bases: TGTGCCAGCAGTTTCTGGCAGGGGGAATACAATGAGCAGTTCTTC. Translated: CASSFWQGEYNEQFF.

This clonotype was counted between two and nine times. The chain uses TRBV27 and TRBJ2-2; a possible D gene is TRBD2 (5 bases). This CDR3 is built from 13 residues. Germline values: CDR1 MNHEY, CDR2 SMNVEV (reference sequence). V dropped 8 bases and J dropped 6 bases, with 13 bases sitting between them. The CDR3 spells CASGLGGAGELFF. DNA of the CDR3: TGTGCCAGCGGCCTCGGAGGTGCCGGGGAGCTGTTTTTT.

This clonotype is classed as medium-sized. J is TRBJ1-1 and V is TRBV28; D is uncertain. Trimming cost V 3 bases and J 0 bases, with 11 bases left between them. The CDR3 totals 15 residues. In germline, CDR1 is MDHEN, CDR2 SYDVKM. The CDR3 DNA reads as TGTGCCAGCAGTTTCCCCGACACCATGAACACTGAAGCTTTCTTT. This sequence encodes CASSFPDTMNTEAFF.

This clonotype is large (0.1 to 1%) within its sample. The J gene is TRBJ2-3, the V gene TRBV21-1. TRBV21-1 is recorded as a pseudogene. This CDR3 contains 15 residues. The CDR3: CASSIPSFSTDTQYF. The CDR3, as DNA: TGTGCCAGCAGCATACCTTCCTTTAGCACAGATACGCAGTATTTT.

This clonotype is deemed medium-sized. The chain has TRBV20-1 and TRBJ2-7; weak D call: TRBD2 (6 bases). The CDR3 is made up of 13 amino acids. The V gene's germline CDR1 is DFQATT and CDR2 SNEGSKA (reference sequence). V was cut by 6 bases and J by 0 bases, with 12 bases left in between. The CDR3 here is CSARDSSSYEQYF. In nucleotides, the CDR3 is TGCAGTGCCCGGGACTCCAGCTCCTACGAGCAGTACTTC.

Judged by abundance, this clonotype is medium-sized. The rearrangement joins TRBV29-1 to TRBJ2-1, with TRBD2 matching over 7 bases. The CDR3 has 17 amino acids. The V gene's germline CDR1 is SQVTM and CDR2 ANQGSEA. The J segment lost 0 bases and the V segment lost 3 bases, leaving 11 bases of the junction unmatched. In DNA, the CDR3 is TGCAGCGTTGAGTGGGCCTTTCTAGCGGACTCCTACAATGAGCAGTTCTTC. Translated: CSVEWAFLADSYNEQFF.

The chain joins TRBV19 to TRBJ2-7, with D perhaps given as TRBD1 or TRBD2 (7 bases each). V shed 1 base and J shed 2 bases, with 12 bases lying between them. The CDR3 consists of 15 residues. Looked up from germline, CDR1 is LNHDA and CDR2 is SQIVND (reference sequence). The CDR3 loop reads CASSIAGGQTYEQYF. The CDR3 coding sequence is TGTGCCAGTAGTATAGCGGGGGGACAGACCTACGAGCAGTACTTC.

This clonotype is large (0.1 to 1%) within its sample. V gene TRBV6-5 combines with J gene TRBJ1-2; possibly TRBD1 for D (5 bases). With 2 bases removed from V and 0 bases from J, the gap between germline ends came to 7 bases. The CDR3 runs to 14 residues. The germline V gene encodes CDR1 MNHEY and CDR2 SVGAGI. The CDR3 loop is CASSYATANYGYTF. CDR3 in DNA: TGTGCCAGCAGTTACGCGACAGCTAACTATGGCTACACCTTC.

By share, this clonotype counts as large. The chain employs TRBV19 and TRBJ1-2; the D gene is possibly TRBD1 (5 bases). CDR3 length: 14 residues. CDR1 is LNHDA and CDR2 is SQIVND in the germline V gene (reference sequence). Between the trimmed V and J ends, which lost 3 bases and 4 bases, there was a span of 12 bases. The CDR3 DNA follows: TGTGCCAGTAGTATGGCGGGGGGAGTCTATGGCTACACCTTC. Protein product: CASSMAGGVYGYTF.

Within the sample, this clonotype is medium-sized. The chain joins TRBV29-1 to TRBJ2-1, with D tentatively TRBD1 (5 bases). The germline CDR1 and CDR2 sequences are SQVTM and ANQGSEA. The CDR3 has 16 residues. V was cut by 6 bases and J by 7 bases, with 25 bases left in between. The CDR3 region is CSVELTDRLVVNEQFF. As DNA, the CDR3 is TGCAGCGTCGAATTGACAGACCGCCTGGTGGTGAATGAGCAGTTCTTC.

This clonotype is judged large. V is TRBV19 and J is TRBJ1-1, with 9 nucleotides matching TRBD1. This CDR3 is 15 amino acids long. CDR1 is LNHDA and CDR2 is SQIVND in the germline V gene (reference sequence). V lost 5 bases and J lost 5; bases outside the gene matches: 9. The DNA of the CDR3 is TGTGCCAGTAGTGACAACAGGGGGCTAATTACTGAAGCTTTCTTT. It translates to CASSDNRGLITEAFF.

By share of the sample, this clonotype is large. This sequence joins TRBV27 and TRBJ2-1, with a possible D match to TRBD2 (5 bases). This CDR3 spans 15 amino acids. V was cut by 5 bases and J by 6 bases, with 17 bases left in between. The germline CDR1 and CDR2 sequences are MNHEY and SMNVEV (reference sequence). The CDR3 DNA follows: TGTGCCAGCAGTCCCCTAATGGGCGGAGGCAATGAGCAGTTCTTC. This translates into CASSPLMGGGNEQFF.